Below, 9 T cell receptor beta chains from the same sample are listed, as sequenced in a study of CD8 T cells in Susac syndrome. RNA in amounts of about 0.45 to 1 ug was reverse transcribed with random hexamers. TCRdb recomputed calls from the immunoSEQ multiplex PCR reads with MiXCR, one row per CDR3 protein. The sample lists about 240,000 distinct CDR3 sequences; about 96% were seen once. Sequenced input: CD4+ T cells from PBMCs. These receptors were taken from a human donor with Susac syndrome.

J is TRBJ2-7 and V is TRBV9; D not resolved. CDR1 SGDLS and CDR2 YYNGEE come from the germline V gene. The CDR3 consists of 13 residues. The V and J ends lost 3 bases and 2 bases respectively, with 9 bases between them. CDR3 residues: CASSDPLTYEQYF. The CDR3 nucleotides are TGTGCCAGCAGCGATCCGCTTACCTACGAGCAGTACTTC.

The chain joins TRBV18 to TRBJ1-1; D possibly corresponds to TRBD1 (5 bases). CDR3 length equals 13 residues. V lost 6 bases, J lost 10 bases, and 18 bases lay in between. Germline V lookup: CDR1 KGHSH, CDR2 LQKENI. The CDR3 DNA reads TGTGCCAGCTCCCCCACGGGGGAGGTAAGAGCTTTCTTT. It encodes CASSPTGEVRAFF.

The CDR3 region is CASSVEVSVDTGELFF. The CDR3 bases are TGTGCCAGCAGCGTAGAGGTCTCGGTTGACACCGGGGAGCTGTTTTTT. The chain couples TRBV9 to TRBJ2-2; no definite D call. The length of the CDR3 is 16 residues. Germline V CDR1 and CDR2: SGDLS, YYNGEE. V lost 0 bases and J 3 bases, leaving 12 bases between the germline ends.

The chain recombines TRBV19 with TRBJ1-2; tentatively, D is TRBD1 (5 bases). The CDR3 runs to 15 residues. Germline V lookup: CDR1 LNHDA, CDR2 SQIVND (reference sequence). Trimming left V 3 bases short and J 5 bases short, with 16 bases between. DNA for the CDR3: TGTGCCAGTAGTATGGGGGGGTCTACCGGGTATGGCTACACCTTC. Translated: CASSMGGSTGYGYTF. The full variable domain, with the rest looked up from reference TRBV19 and TRBJ1-2, is DGGITQSPKYLFRKEGQNVTLSCEQNLNHDAMYWYRQDPGQGLRLIYYSQIVNDFQKGDIAEGYSVSREKKESFPLTVTSAQKNPTAFYLCASSMGGSTGYGYTFGSGTRLTVV.

This chain uses TRBV2 with TRBJ2-7; the D call may be TRBD1 or TRBD2 (5 bases each). The length of the CDR3 is 14 residues. Trimming took off 1 base at V and 6 bases at J, with 13 bases between the two ends. CDR1 and CDR2 (germline): SNHLY, FYNNEI. The CDR3 loop is CASSEVGERGEQYF. The DNA of the CDR3 is TGTGCCAGCAGTGAAGTGGGGGAAAGAGGCGAGCAGTACTTC.

The chain is built from TRBV20-1 and TRBJ2-3; 11 positions match TRBD2. This CDR3 is built from 15 residues. Germline trimming cut 4 bases from V and 6 bases from J; bases unmatched to any gene: 9. Germline V gene sequence: CDR1 DFQATT, CDR2 SNEGSKA (reference sequence). CDR3 coding DNA: TGCAGTGCTATACTAGCGGGGGATTCTCTTGATACGCAGTATTTT. As protein: CSAILAGDSLDTQYF.

The chain joins TRBV20-1 to TRBJ2-5; 14 positions match TRBD2. CDR3 length: 15 residues. J was trimmed by 6 bases and V by 6 bases; bases with no gene match: 9. Germline CDR1 reads DFQATT; CDR2 reads SNEGSKA (reference sequence). For the CDR3, the DNA is TGCAGTGCCGCCAGGGGGACTAGCGGGAGACAGACCCAGTACTTC. Protein: CSAARGTSGRQTQYF.

This chain links TRBV3-1 with TRBJ2-7, with 7 bases aligning to TRBD2. Trimming at V came to 1 base and at J to 2 bases, leaving 8 bases not matched to a gene. From germline, CDR1 is LGHDT and CDR2 YNNKEL (reference sequence). The CDR3 consists of 16 residues. The CDR3 DNA reads as TGTGCCAGCAGCCAAGTGGGACCTAGCGGAACCTACGAGCAGTACTTC. It specifies CASSQVGPSGTYEQYF.

The chain joins TRBV20-1 to TRBJ2-3, with D perhaps being TRBD1 or TRBD2 (5 bases each). There are 14 residues in the CDR3. Germline V lookup: CDR1 DFQATT, CDR2 SNEGSKA (reference sequence). V was pared by 5 bases and J by 3 bases, with 15 bases between. The CDR3 reads CSAAHGGSTDTQYF. CDR3 nucleotide sequence: TGCAGTGCTGCCCATGGGGGATCGACAGATACGCAGTATTTT.